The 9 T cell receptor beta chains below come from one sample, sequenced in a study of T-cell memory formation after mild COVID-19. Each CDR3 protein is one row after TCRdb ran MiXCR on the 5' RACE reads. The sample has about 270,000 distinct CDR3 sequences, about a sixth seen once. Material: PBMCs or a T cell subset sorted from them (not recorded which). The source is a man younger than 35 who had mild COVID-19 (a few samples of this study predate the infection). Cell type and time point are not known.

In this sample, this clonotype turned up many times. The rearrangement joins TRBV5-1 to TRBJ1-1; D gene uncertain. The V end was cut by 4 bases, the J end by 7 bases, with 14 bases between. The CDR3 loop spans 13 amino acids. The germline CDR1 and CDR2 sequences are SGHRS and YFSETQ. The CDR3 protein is CASSQPGFDEAFF. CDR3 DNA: TGCGCCAGCAGCCAACCGGGTTTCGATGAAGCTTTCTTT. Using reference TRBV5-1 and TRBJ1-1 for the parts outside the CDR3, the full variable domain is KAGVTQTPRYLIKTRGQQVTLSCSPISGHRSVSWYQQTPGQGLQFLFEYFSETQRNKGNFPGRFSGRQFSNSRSEMNVSTLELGDSALYLCASSQPGFDEAFFGQGTRLTVV.

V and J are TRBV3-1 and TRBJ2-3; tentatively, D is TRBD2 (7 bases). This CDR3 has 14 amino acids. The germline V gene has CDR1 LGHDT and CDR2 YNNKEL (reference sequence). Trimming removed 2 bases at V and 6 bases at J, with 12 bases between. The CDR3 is CASSQSGGRDTQYF. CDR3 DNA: TGTGCCAGCAGCCAATCGGGGGGCAGGGATACGCAGTATTTT.

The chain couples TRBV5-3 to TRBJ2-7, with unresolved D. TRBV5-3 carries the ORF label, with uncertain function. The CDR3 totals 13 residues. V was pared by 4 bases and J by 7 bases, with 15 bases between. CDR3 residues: CARSQGPAREQYV. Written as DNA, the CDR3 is TGTGCCAGAAGCCAAGGTCCCGCGAGGGAGCAGTACGTC.

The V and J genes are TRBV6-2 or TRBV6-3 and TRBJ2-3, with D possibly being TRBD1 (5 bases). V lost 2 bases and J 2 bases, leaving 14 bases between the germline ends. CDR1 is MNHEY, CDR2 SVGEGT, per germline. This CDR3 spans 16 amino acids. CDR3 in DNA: TGTGCCAGCAGTTACACCCAGGGTACGATCACAGATACGCAGTATTTT. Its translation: CASSYTQGTITDTQYF.

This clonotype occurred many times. CDR3 in amino acids: CASSGASTDTQYF. In DNA form, the CDR3 reads TGTGCCAGCAGCGGTGCTAGCACAGATACGCAGTATTTT. The J gene is TRBJ2-3, the V gene TRBV9, with D unresolved. The germline V and J ends were trimmed by 3 bases and 0 bases, with 5 bases remaining between them. This CDR3 has 13 residues. Germline loops: CDR1 SGDLS, CDR2 YYNGEE.

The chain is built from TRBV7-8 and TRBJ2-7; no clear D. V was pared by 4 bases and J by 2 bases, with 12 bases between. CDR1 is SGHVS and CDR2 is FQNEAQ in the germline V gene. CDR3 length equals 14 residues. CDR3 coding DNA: TGTGCCAGCAGCTACCGGACCGATACCTACGAGCAGTACGTC. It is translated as CASSYRTDTYEQYV.

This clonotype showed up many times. The chain's CDR3 is CASSPGTATGELFF. The CDR3 DNA reads TGTGCCAGCTCACCCGGGACAGCCACCGGGGAGCTGTTTTTT. This sequence joins TRBV18 and TRBJ2-2, with 7 nucleotides matching TRBD1. CDR1 KGHSH and CDR2 LQKENI come from the germline V gene. This CDR3 contains 14 residues. The ends lost 3 bases at V and 4 bases at J; junction bases unmatched: 2. The full variable domain, its missing parts supplied by reference TRBV18 and TRBJ2-2, is NAGVMQNPRHLVRRRGQEARLRCSPMKGHSHVYWYRQLPEEGLKFMVYLQKENIIDESGMPKERFSAEFPKEGPSILRIQQVVRGDSAAYFCASSPGTATGELFFGEGSRLTVL.

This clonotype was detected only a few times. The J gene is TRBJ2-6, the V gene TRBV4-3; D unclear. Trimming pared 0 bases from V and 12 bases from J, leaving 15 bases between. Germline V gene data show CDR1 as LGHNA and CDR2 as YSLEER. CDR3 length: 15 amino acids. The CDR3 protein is CASSQDIEAFGVLTF. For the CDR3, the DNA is TGCGCCAGCAGCCAAGATATCGAGGCCTTTGGCGTCCTGACTTTC.

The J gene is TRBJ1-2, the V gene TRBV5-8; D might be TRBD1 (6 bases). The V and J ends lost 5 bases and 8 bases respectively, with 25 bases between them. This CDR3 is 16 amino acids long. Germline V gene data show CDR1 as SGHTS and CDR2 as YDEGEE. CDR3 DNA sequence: TGTGCCAGCAGTTCCGGACAGTTAGGAGGGTTTTACGGCTACACCTTC. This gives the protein CASSSGQLGGFYGYTF.